The rows below give T cell receptor beta chains drawn from one sample of a study of cytomegalovirus exposure and HLA in healthy donors. Clones were read by immunoSEQ multiplex PCR, and TCRdb kept only the in-frame ones, dropping some. The table shows about 140,000 clones, with roughly 80% occurring only once. Material for sequencing was PBMCs. These TCRs come from a woman aged 45-59 years in good health and CMV-seropositive. CDR3s include the opening cysteine and the closing phenylalanine or tryptophan. Each record gives: V gene, J gene, D gene, clone size, CDR3 protein, CDR3 DNA. D genes are given only for firm matches. Size tells how often a clone was seen (once, few, many) or the class of an expanded clone, and some rows leave it out.

V: TRBV7-2
J: TRBJ1-4
D: -
size: once
CDR3: CASSLISGDIWEKLFF
DNA: TGTGCCAGCAGCTTAATTTCCGGGGACATATGGGAAAAACTGTTTTTT

V: TRBV5-1
J: TRBJ1-6
D: -
size: once
CDR3: CASNLGVADNSPLHF
DNA: TGCGCCAGCAACCTAGGGGTCGCAGATAATTCACCCCTCCACTTT

V: TRBV2
J: TRBJ2-3
D: TRBD2
size: -
CDR3: CASSGLAADTQYF
DNA: TGTGCCAGCAGCGGACTAGCAGCAGATACGCAGTATTTT

V: TRBV7-2
J: TRBJ2-3
D: -
size: -
CDR3: CASSTVSGAADTQYF
DNA: TGTGCCAGCAGCACCGTTTCCGGCGCGGCGGATACGCAGTATTTT

V: TRBV5-1
J: TRBJ1-1
D: -
size: -
CDR3: CASSLRGWTEAFF
DNA: TGCGCCAGCAGCCTGCGGGGATGGACTGAAGCTTTCTTT

V: TRBV7-2
J: TRBJ2-7
D: TRBD1
size: -
CDR3: CASSTLPGQTPYEQYF
DNA: TGTGCCAGCAGCACCCTTCCGGGACAGACTCCCTACGAGCAGTACTTC

V: TRBV29-1
J: TRBJ2-1
D: TRBD2
size: -
CDR3: CSVVGRGSYNEQFF
DNA: TGCAGCGTGGTGGGGCGGGGGTCCTACAATGAGCAGTTCTTC

V: TRBV18
J: TRBJ1-2
D: -
size: -
CDR3: CASSPSTDHRGLTF
DNA: TGTGCCAGCTCACCGTCGACAGACCATCGAGGATTAACCTTC

V: TRBV28
J: TRBJ1-5
D: TRBD1
size: -
CDR3: CASSDRDGSNQPQHF
DNA: TGTGCCAGCAGTGACAGGGACGGGAGCAATCAGCCCCAGCATTTT

V: TRBV7-8
J: TRBJ1-5
D: TRBD1
size: -
CDR3: CASSSRQGALNQPQHF
DNA: TGTGCCAGCAGTTCGAGACAGGGGGCCCTCAATCAGCCCCAGCATTTT

V: TRBV28
J: TRBJ2-5
D: -
size: -
CDR3: CASSSRTFWGGETQYF
DNA: TGTGCCAGCAGTTCCAGAACCTTTTGGGGAGGAGAGACCCAGTACTTC

V: TRBV30
J: TRBJ1-1
D: -
size: -
CDR3: CAWRVDSNTEAFF
DNA: TGTGCCTGGAGGGTGGACAGTAACACTGAAGCTTTCTTT

V: TRBV2
J: TRBJ1-4
D: TRBD1
size: -
CDR3: CASSWTGSAEKLFF
DNA: TGTGCCAGCAGTTGGACAGGGTCCGCAGAAAAACTGTTTTTT

V: TRBV30
J: TRBJ1-2
D: -
size: -
CDR3: CAWSRQSNYGYTF
DNA: TGTGCCTGGTCTCGTCAGTCTAACTATGGCTACACCTTC

V: TRBV6-5
J: TRBJ2-2
D: -
size: -
CDR3: CASSYDRNTGELFF
DNA: TGTGCCAGCAGTTACGACAGAAACACCGGGGAGCTGTTTTTT

V: TRBV5-1
J: TRBJ1-3
D: -
size: -
CDR3: CASSSGQITLSGNTIYF
DNA: TGCGCCAGCAGCTCTGGACAGATAACACTGTCTGGAAACACCATATATTTT

V: TRBV14
J: TRBJ2-3
D: -
size: -
CDR3: CASSQVGGTDTQYF
DNA: TGTGCCAGCAGCCAAGTCGGGGGCACAGATACGCAGTATTTT

V: TRBV6-5
J: TRBJ1-5
D: TRBD1
size: -
CDR3: CASSPGTANQPQHF
DNA: TGTGCCAGCAGCCCCGGGACAGCGAATCAGCCCCAGCATTTT

V: TRBV4-1
J: TRBJ1-4
D: -
size: -
CDR3: CASSVGDRFNEKLFF
DNA: TGCGCCAGCAGTGTTGGAGACAGGTTCAATGAAAAACTGTTTTTT

V: TRBV4-3
J: TRBJ2-3
D: -
size: -
CDR3: CASSQDAIREDTQYF
DNA: TGCGCCAGCAGCCAAGATGCGATTCGTGAAGATACGCAGTATTTT

V: TRBV9
J: TRBJ2-1
D: -
size: -
CDR3: CASSASHRKGKEFF
DNA: TGTGCCAGCAGCGCATCCCACCGGAAGGGGAAGGAGTTCTTC

V: TRBV1
J: TRBJ2-5
D: -
size: -
CDR3: CTSSKDPVGSQETQYF
DNA: TGCACCAGCAGTAAAGACCCGGTGGGGAGCCAAGAGACCCAGTACTTC

V: TRBV9
J: TRBJ2-6
D: -
size: -
CDR3: CASSVGHVSGANVLTF
DNA: TGTGCCAGCAGCGTAGGACACGTCTCTGGGGCCAACGTCCTGACTTTC

V: TRBV4-2
J: TRBJ2-1
D: TRBD2
size: -
CDR3: CASSSGLAGTQPFF
DNA: TGTGCCAGCAGCTCCGGACTAGCGGGGACTCAGCCGTTCTTC

V: TRBV20-1
J: TRBJ1-1
D: -
size: -
CDR3: CSAKGGVEAFF
DNA: TGCAGTGCCAAAGGGGGGGTAGAAGCTTTCTTT

V: TRBV6-1
J: TRBJ1-1
D: TRBD1
size: -
CDR3: CASNTRDSSDTEAFF
DNA: TGTGCCAGCAACACTCGGGACAGTTCCGACACTGAAGCTTTCTTT

V: TRBV10-3
J: TRBJ1-3
D: TRBD1
size: -
CDR3: CAISGQGAGGNTIYF
DNA: TGTGCCATCAGTGGACAGGGGGCGGGAGGAAACACCATATATTTT

V: TRBV29-1
J: TRBJ2-6
D: -
size: -
CDR3: CSVGSSGANVLTF
DNA: TGCAGCGTTGGGAGCTCTGGGGCCAACGTCCTGACTTTC

V: TRBV7-6
J: TRBJ2-6
D: -
size: -
CDR3: CASTSRSTGFPDLTF
DNA: TGTGCCAGCACCTCAAGATCCACAGGGTTCCCCGACCTGACTTTC

V: TRBV2
J: TRBJ1-2
D: -
size: -
CDR3: CASTEERTDNYGYTF
DNA: TGTGCCAGCACCGAAGAAAGAACAGACAACTATGGCTACACCTTC

V: TRBV2
J: TRBJ1-4
D: -
size: -
CDR3: CASRVTGQENEKLFF
DNA: TGTGCCAGCAGGGTTACGGGACAAGAAAATGAAAAACTGTTTTTT

V: TRBV7-2
J: TRBJ1-3
D: -
size: -
CDR3: CATSSGVGNTIYF
DNA: TGTGCCACCTCCTCGGGGGTTGGAAACACCATATATTTT

V: TRBV5-1
J: TRBJ2-7
D: TRBD1
size: once
CDR3: CASSAGTGGYEQYF
DNA: TGCGCCAGCAGCGCGGGGACAGGGGGCTACGAGCAGTACTTC

V: TRBV4-1
J: TRBJ2-3
D: TRBD2
size: few
CDR3: CASSQERGGPDTQYF
DNA: TGTGCCAGCAGCCAAGAGCGGGGGGGCCCAGATACGCAGTATTTT

V: TRBV28
J: TRBJ1-4
D: TRBD1
size: few
CDR3: CASSPHPGQRNEKLFF
DNA: TGTGCCAGCAGCCCTCATCCGGGACAGAGGAATGAAAAACTGTTTTTT

V: TRBV28
J: TRBJ2-5
D: -
size: once
CDR3: CASSLQTEHRDQETQYF
DNA: TGTGCCAGCAGTTTACAAACGGAACACAGGGACCAAGAGACCCAGTACTTC

V: TRBV7-2
J: TRBJ1-1
D: -
size: -
CDR3: CASGFTGTQAFF
DNA: TGTGCCAGCGGCTTCACAGGGACCCAGGCTTTCTTT

V: TRBV7-2
J: TRBJ2-3
D: -
size: -
CDR3: CASSFTTRDTQYF
DNA: TGTGCCAGCAGCTTCACTACTAGAGATACGCAGTATTTT

V: TRBV25-1
J: TRBJ1-1
D: TRBD1
size: few
CDR3: CASSEYGTELNTEAFF
DNA: TGTGCCAGCAGTGAATATGGGACAGAGTTGAACACTGAAGCTTTCTTT

V: TRBV30
J: TRBJ1-1
D: -
size: -
CDR3: CAWEGDLNTEAFF
DNA: TGTGCCTGGGAGGGGGACCTGAACACTGAAGCTTTCTTT

V: TRBV5-1
J: TRBJ2-7
D: -
size: -
CDR3: CASSLEGDTRSYEQYF
DNA: TGCGCCAGCAGCTTGGAGGGGGACACCCGTTCCTACGAGCAGTACTTC

V: TRBV7-7
J: TRBJ2-5
D: TRBD2
size: -
CDR3: CASSLGGLAGLETQYF
DNA: TGTGCTAGCAGCTTAGGGGGACTAGCGGGGTTGGAGACCCAGTACTTC

V: TRBV29-1
J: TRBJ2-3
D: TRBD1
size: few
CDR3: CSVVRDRENTQYF
DNA: TGCAGCGTTGTGCGGGACAGGGAAAATACGCAGTATTTT

V: TRBV28
J: TRBJ1-1
D: TRBD1
size: -
CDR3: CASSAGGSQAEAFF
DNA: TGTGCCAGCAGTGCAGGGGGAAGTCAGGCTGAAGCTTTCTTT

V: TRBV4-3
J: TRBJ1-2
D: -
size: few
CDR3: CASSQDEQGNYGYTF
DNA: TGCGCCAGCAGCCAAGATGAACAGGGTAACTATGGCTACACCTTC

V: TRBV28
J: TRBJ1-1
D: TRBD1
size: -
CDR3: CASSSGQGGTEAFF
DNA: TGTGCCAGCAGTTCGGGACAGGGGGGCACTGAAGCTTTCTTT

V: TRBV5-1
J: TRBJ1-1
D: TRBD1
size: -
CDR3: CASSAGRGRSTEAFF
DNA: TGCGCCAGCAGCGCTGGAAGGGGGCGAAGCACTGAAGCTTTCTTT

V: TRBV5-5
J: TRBJ2-3
D: TRBD2
size: -
CDR3: CASSLGPGLGSDTQYF
DNA: TGTGCCAGCAGCCTCGGACCGGGACTAGGATCCGATACGCAGTATTTT

V: TRBV19
J: TRBJ2-1
D: TRBD2
size: -
CDR3: CASSIHGGNNEQFF
DNA: TGTGCCAGTAGTATACACGGGGGGAACAATGAGCAGTTCTTC

V: TRBV29-1
J: TRBJ2-1
D: TRBD2
size: -
CDR3: CSVVWWRGRDNEQFF
DNA: TGCAGCGTTGTTTGGTGGCGGGGGAGGGACAATGAGCAGTTCTTC

V: TRBV19
J: TRBJ1-1
D: TRBD1
size: few
CDR3: CAVNRGPGTEAFF
DNA: TGTGCCGTAAACAGGGGGCCGGGCACTGAAGCTTTCTTT